Following are 29 T cell receptor beta chains from one sample sequenced in a study of technical replicates of blood from a handful of donors. The repertoire was sequenced with immunoSEQ multiplex PCR; TCRdb's copy has only in-frame clones and lacks some. The repertoire includes 55,000 to 80,000 clones, 93% of them detected once, and 0.25% to 0.3% sits in the top ten. The specimen was T cells isolated from PBMCs. Every receptor here comes from a human donor in good health.

The CDR3 DNA follows: TGTGCCTGGGGCAGGACAGGAATCTACGAGCAGTACTTC. This gives the protein CAWGRTGIYEQYF. The chain couples TRBV30 to TRBJ2-7; 7 bases are shared with TRBD1. Germline CDR1 reads GTSNPN; CDR2 reads SVGIG (reference sequence). J lost 3 bases, V lost 5 bases, and 7 bases had no gene match. The length of the CDR3 is 13 residues.

V and J are TRBV11-2 and TRBJ1-1; D not resolved. The CDR3 is made up of 12 amino acids. Germline V gene sequence: CDR1 SGHAT, CDR2 FQNNGV. V lost 6 bases to trimming and J lost 7 bases, with 12 bases between them. As DNA, the CDR3 is TGTGCCAGCAGGCTCGCGGGAAATGAAGCTTTCTTT. Translation: CASRLAGNEAFF. Filled out from reference TRBV11-2 and TRBJ1-1, the complete variable domain reads EAGVAQSPRYKIIEKRQSVAFWCNPISGHATLYWYQQILGQGPKLLIQFQNNGVVDDSQLPKDRFSAERLKGVDSTLKIQPAKLEDSAVYLCASRLAGNEAFFGQGTRLTVV.

In its sample, this clone was seen once. Here the CDR3 DNA reads TGTGCCAGCAGCTTCCGAGAGTACAATGAGCAGTTCTTC. It codes for CASSFREYNEQFF. The chain joins TRBV7-7 to TRBJ2-1; the D is unclear. The CDR3 sequence is 13 residues long. Per germline, CDR1 SSHAT and CDR2 FNYEAQ (reference sequence). V was pared by 3 bases and J by 4 bases, with 7 bases between.

The rearrangement uses TRBV7-7 and TRBJ2-1; TRBD1 matches at 7 bases. V lost 4 bases, J lost 7 bases, and 4 bases stayed unmatched. This CDR3 has 13 residues. Germline-derived CDR1 and CDR2 are SSHAT and FNYEAQ (reference sequence). CDR3 amino acids: CASSSEQGNEQFF. CDR3 in DNA: TGTGCCAGCAGCTCAGAACAGGGGAATGAGCAGTTCTTC. The complete variable domain, with remaining parts taken from reference TRBV7-7 and TRBJ2-1, reads GAGVSQSPRYKVTKRGQDVTLRCDPISSHATLYWYQQALGQGPEFLTYFNYEAQPDKSGLPSDRFSAERPEGSISTLTIQRTEQRDSAMYRCASSSEQGNEQFFGPGTRLTVL.

The J gene is TRBJ2-1, the V gene TRBV28, with D possibly being TRBD2 (6 bases). The CDR3 contains 17 residues. Trimming took 8 bases from V and 7 from J, leaving 27 bases between them. Per the germline V gene, CDR1 is MDHEN and CDR2 is SYDVKM. CDR3 sequence: CASFVWRGPGLKNEQFF. DNA for the CDR3: TGTGCCAGCTTCGTATGGCGGGGACCAGGTCTCAAAAATGAGCAGTTCTTC.

This clone was counted once. The rearrangement uses TRBV9 and TRBJ2-2; D ambiguous. The length of the CDR3 is 15 residues. Trimming pared 4 bases from V and 1 base from J, leaving 11 bases between. Per germline, CDR1 SGDLS and CDR2 YYNGEE. CDR3 sequence (DNA): TGTGCCAGCAGCCCATCTCCCGGGAACACCGGGGAGCTGTTTTTT. It codes for CASSPSPGNTGELFF.

The rearrangement uses TRBV9 and TRBJ1-1, with D unclear. The CDR3 has 14 residues. Germline V gene data show CDR1 as SGDLS and CDR2 as YYNGEE. Trimming stripped 0 bases from V and 1 base from J, with 7 bases between. The CDR3 DNA reads as TGTGCCAGCAGCGTAGACGCCGGGAACACTGAAGCTTTCTTT. Translation gives CASSVDAGNTEAFF.

J is TRBJ1-4 and V is TRBV7-9, with a tentative D call TRBD1 (5 bases). Germline CDR1 and CDR2: SEHNR and FQNEAQ (reference sequence). Trimming stripped 4 bases from V and 4 bases from J, with 13 bases between. This CDR3 has 15 residues. DNA of the CDR3: TGTGCCAGCAGCTATGGAACCGGGGGTAATGAAAAACTGTTTTTT. Protein sequence: CASSYGTGGNEKLFF. Variable domain in full (rest from reference TRBV7-9 and TRBJ1-4): DTGVSQNPRHKITKRGQNVTFRCDPISEHNRLYWYRQTLGQGPEFLTYFQNEAQLEKSRLLSDRFSAERPKGSFSTLEIQRTEQGDSAMYLCASSYGTGGNEKLFFGSGTQLSVL.

The genes are TRBV5-4 and TRBJ2-5, with 15 bases aligning to TRBD2. With V trimmed by 4 bases and J by 4 bases, 11 bases remained unmatched. CDR1 and CDR2 from the germline V gene are SGHNT and YYREEE (reference sequence). This CDR3 region has 18 residues. In DNA, the CDR3 is TGTGCCAGCAGCCCGGGACTAGCGGGAGGTATAGGAGGAGAGACCCAGTACTTC. Protein product: CASSPGLAGGIGGETQYF.

The chain employs TRBV11-2 and TRBJ1-5; TRBD1 agrees at 8 bases. The germline V gene has CDR1 SGHAT and CDR2 FQNNGV. V dropped 1 base and J dropped 4; count of bases not matched to a gene: 3. This CDR3 is 15 amino acids long. The CDR3 DNA sequence: TGTGCCAGCAGCTTAGCGACAGGGGTAAATCAGCCCCAGCATTTT. Its translation is CASSLATGVNQPQHF.

The chain couples TRBV4-1 to TRBJ1-2; D unresolved. Germline values: CDR1 MGHRA, CDR2 YSYEKL. The CDR3 has 15 residues. The V gene lost 4 bases and the J gene lost 2 bases, with 14 bases spanning the gap. CDR3 sequence: CASSPLPGVNYGYTF. For the CDR3, the DNA is TGCGCCAGCAGCCCCCTCCCGGGAGTGAACTATGGCTACACCTTC.

The CDR3 DNA follows: TGCGCCAGCAGCTTGGGAGCGGGAGGCCGCGGAGATACGCAGTATTTT. Translated, it gives CASSLGAGGRGDTQYF. The chain has TRBV5-1 and TRBJ2-3, with TRBD2 matching 9 bases. In germline, CDR1 is SGHRS, CDR2 YFSETQ. Germline trimming cut 0 bases from V and 5 bases from J; bases unmatched to any gene: 7. CDR3 size: 16 residues. Full variable domain (missing parts from reference TRBV5-1 and TRBJ2-3): KAGVTQTPRYLIKTRGQQVTLSCSPISGHRSVSWYQQTPGQGLQFLFEYFSETQRNKGNFPGRFSGRQFSNSRSEMNVSTLELGDSALYLCASSLGAGGRGDTQYFGPGTRLTVL.

This clone appeared once. The chain uses TRBV10-3 and TRBJ2-7; TRBD2 aligns across 8 bases. V dropped 4 bases and J dropped 5; count of bases not matched to a gene: 13. This CDR3 has 16 residues. Germline values: CDR1 ENHRY, CDR2 SYGVKD. The CDR3 loop reads CAISGLGAGGLNEQYF. The CDR3 region has the DNA TGTGCCATCAGTGGATTAGGGGCGGGAGGACTAAACGAGCAGTACTTC.

The chain is built from TRBV11-3 and TRBJ2-7; 7 bases agree with TRBD1. Looked up from germline, CDR1 is SGHNT and CDR2 is YENEEA. The CDR3 loop spans 15 amino acids. Losses at the gene ends were 0 bases for V and 0 bases for J; bases not matched to a gene: 2. The CDR3 DNA reads TGTGCCAGCAGCTTAGAGGACAGGAGCTCCTACGAGCAGTACTTC. Its translation is CASSLEDRSSYEQYF.

This CDR3 is CASSVSGREYNEQFF. The DNA for the CDR3 is TGTGCCAGCAGCGTTAGCGGGAGGGAATACAATGAGCAGTTCTTC. The chain is built from TRBV9 and TRBJ2-1; TRBD2 agrees at 11 bases. CDR1 is SGDLS and CDR2 is YYNGEE in the germline V gene. The junction had 2 bases not matched to a gene; V was cut back by 2 bases and J by 4 bases. The CDR3 has 15 amino acids.

The V call is TRBV5-6, the J call TRBJ1-5; D perhaps matches TRBD1 (5 bases). V shed 2 bases and J shed 3 bases, with 9 bases lying between them. Germline V gene data show CDR1 as SGHDT and CDR2 as YYEEEE. The length of the CDR3 is 14 residues. CDR3 bases: TGTGCCAGCAGCTTTGGGGGGACCAATCAGCCCCAGCATTTT. This translates into CASSFGGTNQPQHF.

V is TRBV6-1 and J is TRBJ1-1; D gene uncertain. The CDR3 is 14 amino acids. Trimming removed 3 bases from V and 3 bases from J, with 11 bases in between. Germline V gives CDR1 MNHNS, CDR2 SASEGT. The CDR3 sequence: CASSDSTGYTEAFF. CDR3 in DNA: TGTGCCAGCAGTGATTCCACGGGGTACACTGAAGCTTTCTTT.

This chain connects TRBV11-2 to TRBJ1-3; TRBD1 matches 9 bases. CDR1 and CDR2 from the germline V gene are SGHAT and FQNNGV. J lost 5 bases, V lost 5 bases, and 10 bases had no gene match. CDR3 length: 16 residues. In DNA form, the CDR3 reads TGTGCCAGCAGCAGGCGACAGGGGGGGGAAAGAAACACCATATATTTT. Amino acid sequence: CASSRRQGGERNTIYF.

The V and J genes are TRBV28 and TRBJ2-6; 11 positions agree with TRBD1. The CDR3 has 19 amino acids. The ends lost 6 bases at V and 2 bases at J; junction bases unmatched: 12. Germline V lookup: CDR1 MDHEN, CDR2 SYDVKM. The CDR3 protein is CASSARLRDRGAGANVLTF. The CDR3 DNA reads as TGTGCCAGCAGCGCGAGACTCCGGGACAGGGGGGCTGGGGCCAACGTCCTGACTTTC.

The V call is TRBV7-8, the J call TRBJ2-1; TRBD2 matches 8 bases. Unmatched junction bases numbered 3, after V lost 0 bases and J lost 2 bases. The germline gives CDR1 SGHVS, CDR2 FQNEAQ. This CDR3 spans 16 amino acids. CDR3 loop: CASSLAQAGAYNEQFF. CDR3 nucleotides: TGTGCCAGCAGCTTAGCGCAAGCGGGGGCCTACAATGAGCAGTTCTTC.

The chain carries TRBV7-9 and TRBJ2-1; D possibly corresponds to TRBD1 (5 bases). The V and J ends lost 7 bases and 0 bases respectively, with 13 bases between them. The CDR3 contains 15 residues. CDR1 is SEHNR and CDR2 is FQNEAQ in the germline V gene (reference sequence). The CDR3 protein is CASTEGVSSYNEQFF. The CDR3, as DNA: TGTGCCAGCACCGAAGGGGTGAGCTCCTACAATGAGCAGTTCTTC.

This chain joins TRBV6-5 and TRBJ2-3; 8 bases match TRBD2. This CDR3 has 15 residues. Trimming at V came to 7 bases and at J to 1 base, leaving 7 bases not matched to a gene. Looked up from germline, CDR1 is MNHEY and CDR2 is SVGAGI. CDR3 sequence: CASTRSGMGTDTQYF. CDR3 nucleotide sequence: TGTGCCAGCACTCGTAGCGGGATGGGCACAGATACGCAGTATTTT.

The gene calls are TRBV5-1 and TRBJ2-7; the D gene is possibly TRBD2 (5 bases). CDR1 is SGHRS and CDR2 is YFSETQ in the germline V gene. This CDR3 contains 13 residues. Trimming removed 0 bases at V and 5 bases at J, with 9 bases between. DNA for the CDR3: TGCGCCAGCAGCTTGGAACTAGTCAACGAGCAGTACTTC. Translation: CASSLELVNEQYF.

The table lists this clone with a few counts. V and J are TRBV4-2 and TRBJ1-5, with D unresolved. CDR1 LGHNA and CDR2 YNFKEQ come from the germline V gene. V was trimmed by 4 bases and J by 2 bases, leaving 9 bases between them. The CDR3 has 14 residues. The CDR3 bases are TGTGCCAGCAGCCCTGACGGGGGCAATCAGCCCCAGCATTTT. This encodes CASSPDGGNQPQHF.

The rearrangement joins TRBV7-9 to TRBJ2-7; TRBD1 matches 9 bases. V lost 4 bases, J lost 6 bases, and 4 bases stayed unmatched. Germline CDR1 is SEHNR and CDR2 is FQNEAQ (reference sequence). This CDR3 has 13 residues. The CDR3 is CASSSPTGGEQYF. The CDR3 bases are TGTGCCAGCAGCTCCCCGACAGGGGGCGAGCAGTACTTC.

The chain has TRBV6-1 and TRBJ1-1, with D uncertain. CDR3 length: 12 residues. Germline CDR1 is MNHNS and CDR2 is SASEGT. Between the trimmed V and J ends, which lost 3 bases and 1 base, there was a span of 3 bases. DNA for the CDR3: TGTGCCAGCAGTGACAGGAACACTGAAGCTTTCTTT. It is translated as CASSDRNTEAFF.

The chain recombines TRBV5-1 with TRBJ2-1, with TRBD2 as a possible D gene (6 bases). The ends were cut back, 0 bases at V and 11 bases at J, with 21 bases in the middle. CDR3 length: 16 residues. Germline CDR1 SGHRS, CDR2 YFSETQ. CDR3 sequence: CASSLGGTASTMKQFF. Here the CDR3 DNA reads TGCGCCAGCAGCTTGGGAGGGACTGCTTCTACAATGAAGCAGTTCTTC.

This clone was seen only a few times. The J gene is TRBJ2-7, the V gene TRBV27; the D gene is possibly TRBD2 (7 bases). The V gene lost 8 bases and the J gene lost 3 bases, with 17 bases spanning the gap. The CDR3 is 14 residues long. Germline loops: CDR1 MNHEY, CDR2 SMNVEV (reference sequence). CDR3 DNA: TGTGCCAGCGGGGGAGGGGGACTCAACTACGAGCAGTACTTC. It specifies CASGGGGLNYEQYF.

The chain combines TRBV10-2 with TRBJ2-1; TRBD2 matches 7 bases. CDR3 length equals 17 residues. With V trimmed by 8 bases and J by 0 bases, 13 bases remained unmatched. Looked up from germline, CDR1 is WSHSY and CDR2 is SAAADI. CDR3 bases: TGCGCCAGCGCCGCTGGTGGACTAGAGGTCTCCTACAATGAGCAGTTCTTC. Encoded protein: CASAAGGLEVSYNEQFF.